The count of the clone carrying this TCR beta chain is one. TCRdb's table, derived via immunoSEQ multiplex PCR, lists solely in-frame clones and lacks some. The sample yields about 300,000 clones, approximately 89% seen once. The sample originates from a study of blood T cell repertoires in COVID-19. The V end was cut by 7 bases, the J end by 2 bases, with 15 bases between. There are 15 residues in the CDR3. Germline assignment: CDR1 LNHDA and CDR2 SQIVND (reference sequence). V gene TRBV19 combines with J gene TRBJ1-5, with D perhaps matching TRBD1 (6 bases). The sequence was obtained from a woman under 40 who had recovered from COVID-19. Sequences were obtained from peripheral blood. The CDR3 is CASMRGGQGNQPQHF. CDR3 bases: TGTGCCAGTATGAGGGGGGGGCAAGGCAATCAGCCCCAGCATTTT. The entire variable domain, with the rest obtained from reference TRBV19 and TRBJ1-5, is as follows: DGGITQSPKYLFRKEGQNVTLSCEQNLNHDAMYWYRQDPGQGLRLIYYSQIVNDFQKGDIAEGYSVSREKKESFPLTVTSAQKNPTAFYLCASMRGGQGNQPQHFGDGTRLSIL.